The T cell receptor (beta chain) described here comes from a study of identical twins. cDNA carried unique molecular identifiers, and a universal primer site was added by template switching. MiXCR was run by TCRdb on the 5' RACE reads, yielding one entry per CDR3 protein. The sample holds under 800,000 distinct CDR3 sequences, 21% seen once. This clonotype was counted between two and nine times. Germline V CDR1 and CDR2: LNHDA, SQIVND (reference sequence). J gave up 4 bases and V 4 bases, and 10 bases lay outside the gene matches. CDR3 length equals 15 residues. In addition, the sample was reused for a study of T cells expressing NK-cell markers.

This clonotype was obtained from a woman aged 18-30 years in good health. The chain joins TRBV19 to TRBJ2-7; 7 bases are shared with TRBD1. Input material: PBMCs. Written as DNA, the CDR3 is TGTGCCAGTAGTACCCGGGAAGGGGGCATTTACGAGCAGTACTTC. Translated, it gives CASSTREGGIYEQYF.